This T cell receptor beta chain was recovered during a study of T-cell memory formation after mild COVID-19. This clonotype occurred a few times. As yet, its antigen is unknown. This CDR3 comprises 12 residues. Germline V gene lookup returns CDR1 MNHEY and CDR2 SVGEGT. The germline V and J ends were trimmed by 3 bases and 8 bases, with 8 bases remaining between them. TCRdb re-derived calls from the 5' RACE reads in MiXCR, one entry per CDR3 protein. The data show tens of thousands of distinct CDR3 sequences, about 7.1% seen once. Broader study findings: The appearance of some responding clones in pre-infection memory suggested that cross-reactive memory joined. Among clones contracting day 15 to 85, CD4/CD8 was balanced, whereas later expanders leaned CD4+.

The sample comprised PBMCs or a T cell subset sorted from them (not recorded which). The receptor was isolated from a young man who had mild COVID-19 (a few samples of this study predate the infection). Cell type and time point are not known. The chain is built from TRBV6-2 or TRBV6-3 and TRBJ2-1; D may be TRBD2 (5 bases). CDR3 region: CASSYAEDEQFF. In DNA, the CDR3 is TGTGCCAGCAGTTATGCGGAGGATGAGCAGTTCTTC.